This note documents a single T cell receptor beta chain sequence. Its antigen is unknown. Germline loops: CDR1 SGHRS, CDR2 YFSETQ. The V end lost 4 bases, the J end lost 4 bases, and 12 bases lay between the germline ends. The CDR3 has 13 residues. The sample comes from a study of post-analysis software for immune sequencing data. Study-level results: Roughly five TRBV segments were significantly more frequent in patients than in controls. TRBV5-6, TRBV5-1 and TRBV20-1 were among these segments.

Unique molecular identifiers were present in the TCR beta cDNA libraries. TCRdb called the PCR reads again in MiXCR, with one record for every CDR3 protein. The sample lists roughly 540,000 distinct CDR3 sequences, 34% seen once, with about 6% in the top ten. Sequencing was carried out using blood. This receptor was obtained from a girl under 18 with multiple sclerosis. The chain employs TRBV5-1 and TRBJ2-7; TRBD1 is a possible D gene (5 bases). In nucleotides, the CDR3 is TGCGCCAGCAGCCCACAGGACGGGTACGAGCAGTACTTC. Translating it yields CASSPQDGYEQYF.